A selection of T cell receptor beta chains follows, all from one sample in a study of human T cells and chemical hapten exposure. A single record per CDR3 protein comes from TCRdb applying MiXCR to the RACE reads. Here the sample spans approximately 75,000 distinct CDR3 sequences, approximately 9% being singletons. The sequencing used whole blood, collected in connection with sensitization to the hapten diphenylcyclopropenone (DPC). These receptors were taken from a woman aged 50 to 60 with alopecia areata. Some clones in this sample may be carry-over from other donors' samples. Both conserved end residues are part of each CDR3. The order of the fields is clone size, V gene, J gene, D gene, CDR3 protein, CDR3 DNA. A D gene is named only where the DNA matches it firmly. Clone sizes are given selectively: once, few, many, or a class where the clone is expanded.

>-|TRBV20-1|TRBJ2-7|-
CSASRDWPYEQYF
TGCAGTGCTAGCCGGGACTGGCCCTACGAGCAGTACTTC
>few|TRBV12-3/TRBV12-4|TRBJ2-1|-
CATSQNPGYNEQFF
TGTGCCACTTCACAAAATCCGGGGTACAATGAGCAGTTCTTC
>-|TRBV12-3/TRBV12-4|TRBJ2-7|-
CASSFGTLRNEQYF
TGTGCCAGCAGTTTCGGGACTCTTAGGAACGAGCAGTACTTC
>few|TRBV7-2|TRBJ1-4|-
CASSLRQHYGKLFF
TGTGCCAGCAGCTTACGTCAGCACTACGGAAAACTGTTTTTT
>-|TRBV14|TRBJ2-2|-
CASSQRAGPSGELFF
TGTGCCAGCAGCCAACGCGCGGGACCCTCCGGGGAGCTGTTTTTT
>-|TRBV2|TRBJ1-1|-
CASSENTVVTEAFF
TGTGCCAGCAGTGAAAACACCGTTGTCACTGAAGCTTTCTTT
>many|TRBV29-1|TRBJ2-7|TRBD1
CSVRQGSYEQYF
TGCAGCGTTAGACAGGGGTCCTACGAGCAGTACTTC
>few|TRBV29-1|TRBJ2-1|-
CSVDYLATNEQFF
TGCAGCGTTGACTATCTAGCAACCAATGAGCAGTTCTTC
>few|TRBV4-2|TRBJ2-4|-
CASSQRGGSLAKNIQYF
TGTGCCAGCAGCCAAAGGGGGGGGTCTTTAGCCAAAAACATTCAGTACTTC
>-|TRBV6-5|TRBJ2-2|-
CASSRWRGGELFF
TGTGCCAGCAGCCGCTGGAGGGGGGGGGAGCTGTTTTTT
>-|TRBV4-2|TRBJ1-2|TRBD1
CASSQVAGGRANNYGYTF
TGTGCCAGCAGCCAGGTTGCAGGGGGCAGGGCTAATAACTATGGCTACACCTTC
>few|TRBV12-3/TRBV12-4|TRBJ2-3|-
CASSLDRTGADTQYF
TGTGCCAGCAGTTTGGACCGGACCGGCGCAGATACGCAGTATTTT
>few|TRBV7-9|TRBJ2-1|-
CASGPPPRNEQFF
TGTGCCAGCGGCCCACCGCCCCGGAATGAGCAGTTCTTC
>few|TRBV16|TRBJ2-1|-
CASSPQGPNEQFF
TGTGCCAGCAGCCCCCAGGGGCCTAATGAGCAGTTCTTC
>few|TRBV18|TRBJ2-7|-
CASSPLYEQYF
TGTGCCAGCTCACCACTCTACGAGCAGTACTTC
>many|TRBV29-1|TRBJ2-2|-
CSVDKGYTGELFF
TGCAGCGTTGATAAGGGGTACACCGGGGAGCTGTTTTTT
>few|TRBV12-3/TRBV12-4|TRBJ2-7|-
CASKSLNTPSYEQYF
TGTGCCAGCAAGTCCCTGAATACGCCGTCCTACGAGCAGTACTTC
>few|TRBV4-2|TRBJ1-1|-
CASSQAGETEAFF
TGTGCCAGCAGCCAAGCAGGAGAGACTGAAGCTTTCTTT
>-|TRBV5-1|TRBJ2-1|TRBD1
CASSLAQGTDEQFF
TGCGCCAGCAGCTTAGCACAGGGGACGGATGAGCAGTTCTTC
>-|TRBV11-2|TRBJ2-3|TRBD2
CASSLGAGASDTQYF
TGTGCCAGCAGCTTAGGAGCGGGAGCTTCAGATACGCAGTATTTT
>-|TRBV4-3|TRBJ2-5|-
CASSRRDQETQYF
TGCGCCAGCAGCCGAAGGGACCAAGAGACCCAGTACTTC
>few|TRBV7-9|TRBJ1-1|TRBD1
CASRGGTVNTEAFF
TGTGCCAGCAGGGGCGGGACAGTTAACACTGAAGCTTTCTTT
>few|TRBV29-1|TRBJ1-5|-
CSVGAGSNQPQHF
TGCAGCGTTGGGGCAGGGAGCAATCAGCCCCAGCATTTT
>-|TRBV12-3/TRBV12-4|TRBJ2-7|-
CASSLDPLPEQYF
TGTGCCAGCAGTTTAGATCCCCTCCCGGAGCAGTACTTC
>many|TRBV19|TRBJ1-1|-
CASRPVMWGETEAFF
TGTGCCAGTAGGCCCGTAATGTGGGGAGAAACTGAAGCTTTCTTT
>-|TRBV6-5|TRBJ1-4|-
CTSMGGNDEKLFF
TGTACCAGCATGGGGGGTAACGATGAAAAACTGTTTTTT
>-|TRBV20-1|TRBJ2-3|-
CSASIQRTDTQYF
TGCAGTGCTAGTATACAGCGGACAGATACGCAGTATTTT
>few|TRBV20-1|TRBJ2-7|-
CSATRVGREQYF
TGCAGTGCTACTAGGGTCGGGCGGGAGCAGTACTTC
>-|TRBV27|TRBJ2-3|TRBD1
CASRPGTVSTDTQYF
TGTGCCAGCAGACCCGGGACAGTCTCCACAGATACGCAGTATTTT
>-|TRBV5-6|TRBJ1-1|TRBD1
CASSSTGGNTEAFF
TGTGCCAGCAGCTCGACAGGGGGGAACACTGAAGCTTTCTTT
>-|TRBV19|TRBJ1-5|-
CASSIDQGFQPQHF
TGTGCCAGTAGTATAGATCAGGGTTTTCAGCCCCAGCATTTT
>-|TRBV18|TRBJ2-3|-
CASSPALLAASRGDTQYF
TGTGCCAGCTCACCAGCCTTACTAGCTGCCTCTCGGGGAGATACGCAGTATTTT
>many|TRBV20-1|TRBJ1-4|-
CSAMQGERNEKLFF
TGCAGTGCGATGCAGGGCGAAAGGAATGAAAAACTGTTTTTT
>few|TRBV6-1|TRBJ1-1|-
CASSVGGTEAFF
TGTGCCAGCAGTGTGGGGGGGACTGAAGCTTTCTTT
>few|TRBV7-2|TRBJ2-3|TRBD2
CASSPLAGGGTQYF
TGTGCCAGCAGCCCACTAGCGGGAGGAGGTACGCAGTATTTT
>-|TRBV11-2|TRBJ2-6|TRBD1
CASSSLRGGAGANVLTF
TGTGCCAGCAGCTCGTTGAGAGGGGGCGCTGGGGCCAACGTCCTGACTTTC
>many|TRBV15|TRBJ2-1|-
CATSRERGSGAYNEQFF
TGTGCCACCAGCAGAGAACGTGGATCAGGAGCCTACAATGAGCAGTTCTTC
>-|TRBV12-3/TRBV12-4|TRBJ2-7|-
CASSFGGEQYF
TGTGCCAGCAGTTTTGGTGGTGAGCAGTACTTC
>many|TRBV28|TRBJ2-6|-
CASSPSGASGANVLTF
TGTGCCAGCAGTCCGTCAGGGGCAAGTGGGGCCAACGTCCTGACTTTC
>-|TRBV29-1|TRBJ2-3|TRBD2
CSVEGRAGSTDTQYF
TGCAGCGTTGAGGGGCGAGCGGGGAGCACAGATACGCAGTATTTT
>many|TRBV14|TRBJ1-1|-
CASSLVPLEAFF
TGTGCCAGCAGCCTGGTACCGCTTGAAGCTTTCTTT
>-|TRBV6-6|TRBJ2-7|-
CASLGRHSYEQYF
TGTGCCAGCCTGGGACGCCACTCCTACGAGCAGTACTTC
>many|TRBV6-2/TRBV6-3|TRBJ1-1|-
CASSYSSGLANTEAFF
TGTGCCAGCAGTTACTCGTCCGGGCTTGCGAACACTGAAGCTTTCTTT
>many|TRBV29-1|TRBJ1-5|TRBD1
CSVRQGIEQPQHF
TGCAGCGTTCGACAGGGAATAGAGCAGCCCCAGCATTTT
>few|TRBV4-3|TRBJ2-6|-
CASSQQGTQGSGANVLTF
TGCGCCAGCAGCCAACAAGGGACACAAGGCTCTGGGGCCAACGTCCTGACTTTC
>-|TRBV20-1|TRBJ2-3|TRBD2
CSAGHGLASTDTQYF
TGCAGTGCTGGTCACGGACTAGCGAGCACAGATACGCAGTATTTT
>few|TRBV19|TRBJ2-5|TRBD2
CASNRLAGGTETQYF
TGTGCCAGTAATCGACTAGCGGGAGGTACAGAGACCCAGTACTTC
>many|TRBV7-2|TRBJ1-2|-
CASSYGSTDPYGYTF
TGTGCCAGCAGCTACGGGTCGACAGACCCTTATGGCTACACCTTC
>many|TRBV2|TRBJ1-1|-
CASKPGVNTEAFF
TGTGCCAGCAAGCCCGGGGTGAACACTGAAGCTTTCTTT
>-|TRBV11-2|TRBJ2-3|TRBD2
CASSLMAGGLDTQYF
TGTGCCAGCAGCTTAATGGCGGGGGGATTAGATACGCAGTATTTT
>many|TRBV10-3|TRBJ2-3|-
CAISAYQADTQYF
TGTGCCATCAGTGCCTATCAGGCAGATACGCAGTATTTT
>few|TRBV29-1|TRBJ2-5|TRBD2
CSAGTSQETQYF
TGCAGCGCTGGGACTAGCCAAGAGACCCAGTACTTC
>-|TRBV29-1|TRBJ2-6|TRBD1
CSAVGGAGIGANVLTF
TGCAGCGCTGTAGGGGGCGCCGGAATAGGGGCCAACGTCCTGACTTTC
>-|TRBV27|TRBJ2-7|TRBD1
CASSLSGQGNEQYF
TGTGCCAGCAGTTTATCAGGACAGGGAAACGAGCAGTACTTC
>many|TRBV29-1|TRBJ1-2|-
CSVETPNYGYTF
TGCAGCGTAGAGACACCTAACTATGGCTACACCTTC
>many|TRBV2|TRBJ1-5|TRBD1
CASKGQSNQPQHF
TGTGCCAGCAAGGGACAGAGCAATCAGCCCCAGCATTTT
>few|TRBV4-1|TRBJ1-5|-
CASSQEEAAYSNQPQHF
TGCGCCAGCAGCCAAGAGGAGGCCGCTTATAGCAATCAGCCCCAGCATTTT
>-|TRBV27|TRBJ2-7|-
CASSLRQRGVGEQYF
TGTGCCAGCAGTTTACGACAGAGGGGTGTCGGCGAGCAGTACTTC